These 3 T cell receptor beta chains share one sample of origin, sequenced in a study of T-cell memory formation after mild COVID-19. Each CDR3 protein is one row after TCRdb ran MiXCR on the 5' RACE reads. Among 450,000 to 650,000 distinct CDR3 sequences listed, more than 15% were seen once. The sequencing input was PBMCs or a T cell subset sorted from them (not recorded which). The receptor set was obtained from an adult woman who had mild COVID-19 (a few samples of this study predate the infection). Cell type and time point are not known.

The chain employs TRBV4-3 and TRBJ2-3, with TRBD2 matching 11 bases. This CDR3 region has 16 residues. Per germline, CDR1 LGHNA and CDR2 YSLEER. Trimming at V came to 0 bases and at J to 2 bases, leaving 1 base not matched to a gene. In nucleotides, the CDR3 is TGCGCCAGCAGCCAAGAACTAGCGGGGGTCACAGATACGCAGTATTTT. This translates into CASSQELAGVTDTQYF.

The rearrangement links TRBV5-5 to TRBJ2-7; D remains ambiguous. The CDR3 has 14 residues. Germline CDR1 SGHKS, CDR2 YYEKEE (reference sequence). V lost 0 bases to trimming and J lost 0 bases, with 7 bases between them. This chain's CDR3 is CASSLAKVSYEQYF. CDR3 DNA sequence: TGTGCCAGCAGCTTGGCCAAGGTCTCCTACGAGCAGTACTTC.

The rearrangement uses TRBV12-3 or TRBV12-4 and TRBJ2-7, with 11 bases lining up with TRBD1. The CDR3 is 13 amino acids. With 5 bases clipped from V and 6 bases from J, the junction kept 3 bases outside the gene matches. CDR3 sequence: CASSAGTGGEQYF. The CDR3 coding sequence is TGTGCCAGCAGTGCCGGGACAGGGGGCGAGCAGTACTTC.